Listed below are T cell receptor beta chains from one sample, sequenced in a study of cytomegalovirus exposure and HLA in healthy donors. Method: immunoSEQ multiplex PCR; TCRdb's copy keeps in-frame clones and lacks some. The sample contains roughly 93,000 clones, approximately 83% of which appear only once. Sequencing was done on a sample of PBMCs. The origin of the receptors is a man aged 40-55 years in good health and CMV-seronegative. CDR3s include the opening cysteine and the closing phenylalanine or tryptophan. The D gene is left open where the match is weak. The size of a clone is reported for some rows only, either as once, few or many, or as a class for expanded clones.

TRBV19	TRBD1	few	TRBJ1-2	CASSIGTVNYGYTF	TGTGCCAGTAGTATCGGGACAGTAAACTATGGCTACACCTTC
TRBV10-3	-	-	TRBJ1-4	CAISPEAGPWGEKLFF	TGTGCCATCAGTCCCGAGGCGGGACCCTGGGGTGAAAAACTGTTTTTT
TRBV4-1	TRBD1	few	TRBJ1-1	CASSQVGQTRRGEAFF	TGCGCCAGCAGCCAAGTGGGACAGACCCGAAGAGGTGAAGCTTTCTTT
TRBV18	-	-	TRBJ2-7	CASSPQTLSSYEQYF	TGTGCCAGCTCACCACAAACCTTGAGCTCCTACGAGCAGTACTTC
TRBV4-2	TRBD1	-	TRBJ2-5	CASSQGGQGEQTQYF	TGTGCCAGCAGCCAGGGGGGACAGGGGGAACAGACCCAGTACTTC
TRBV6-5	TRBD1	-	TRBJ1-1	CASSRRWTGSTEAFF	TGTGCCAGCAGCAGGCGGTGGACAGGGTCCACTGAAGCTTTCTTT
TRBV5-3	TRBD1	-	TRBJ1-5	CARSGRDRSNQPQHF	TGTGCCAGAAGCGGCCGGGACAGAAGCAATCAGCCCCAGCATTTT
TRBV19	-	-	TRBJ2-2	CASSSNRTTF	TGTGCCAGTAGTTCCAACAGGACAACTTTT
TRBV28	TRBD1	once	TRBJ1-1	CASSLRQGSTFF	TGTGCCAGCAGTTTAAGACAGGGTTCGACTTTCTTT
TRBV19	TRBD1	-	TRBJ1-1	CASSDRGRNTEAFF	TGTGCCAGTAGCGACAGGGGAAGGAACACTGAAGCTTTCTTT
TRBV5-1	-	-	TRBJ2-5	CASSLGSGGEETQYF	TGCGCCAGCAGCTTGGGGAGCGGCGGCGAGGAGACCCAGTACTTC
TRBV6-1	-	once	TRBJ2-3	CASSRARGTDTQYF	TGTGCCAGCAGTCGGGCGAGGGGGACAGATACGCAGTATTTT
TRBV7-9	TRBD1	-	TRBJ1-1	CSSSPALGTGGNTEAFF	TGTTCCAGCAGCCCAGCACTCGGGACAGGGGGGAACACTGAAGCTTTCTTT
TRBV9	-	-	TRBJ1-2	CASSVEGAYGYTF	TGTGCCAGCAGCGTAGAGGGAGCCTATGGCTACACCTTC
TRBV5-4	TRBD2	-	TRBJ2-1	CASSYGLAGNEQFF	TGTGCCAGCAGCTACGGACTAGCGGGAAATGAGCAGTTCTTC
TRBV19	-	-	TRBJ2-1	CASSIGSSYNEQFF	TGTGCCAGTAGTATAGGTAGCTCCTACAATGAGCAGTTCTTC
TRBV28	TRBD2	once	TRBJ2-3	CASKLAGVYTDTQYF	TGTGCCAGCAAACTAGCGGGGGTGTACACAGATACGCAGTATTTT
TRBV6-5	-	few	TRBJ1-5	CASSDTPNQPQHF	TGTGCCAGCAGTGACACTCCAAATCAGCCCCAGCATTTT
TRBV5-1	TRBD1	-	TRBJ1-3	CASRTGTGVISGNTIYF	TGCGCCAGCAGGACCGGGACAGGGGTTATCTCTGGAAACACCATATATTTT
TRBV18	-	once	TRBJ1-2	CASSRQANYGYTF	TGTGCCAGCTCACGGCAGGCTAACTATGGCTACACCTTC
TRBV27	-	-	TRBJ2-3	CASTTVYSIDTQYF	TGTGCCAGCACTACCGTCTACAGCATAGATACGCAGTATTTT
TRBV6-4	TRBD1	once	TRBJ2-2	CASRQGADTGELFF	TGTGCCAGCAGACAGGGGGCGGACACCGGGGAGCTGTTTTTT
TRBV6-1	TRBD1	few	TRBJ2-3	CASSEVETGADTQYF	TGTGCCAGCAGTGAAGTAGAGACAGGGGCAGATACGCAGTATTTT